This T cell receptor beta chain was recorded in a study of tumor-infiltrating lymphocytes in localized non-small cell lung cancer (dated by TCRdb to the early 2020s). The study in broad terms: The cohort included patients whose samples were collected after neoadjuvant chemotherapy, as well as both smokers and never-smokers and several histologies. From each patient came resected tumor tissue plus uninvolved lung tissue from that same patient, and the uninvolved lung tissue was described as non-adjacent to the tumor. TCR sequencing was one of several integrated assays, alongside flow cytometry, multiplex immunofluorescence, RNA-seq, exome sequencing and proteomics, applied to the same patients. The overall ICON cohort comprised some 140 surgical patients with localized non-small cell lung cancer whose tumors were resected. A total of 45 to 60 patients were part of the paired comparison of immunoSEQ T-cell fraction between tumor and uninvolved lung.

Worth noting for this clone: This clone's antigen is unknown. No much larger clone is present one base from it, and per-base qualities are unavailable.

The investigation overall reported the following: In line with immunofluorescence CD3 counts, TCRbeta sequencing supported higher T cell infiltration in tumors compared with uninvolved lung tissue. Because different assays used different pieces of the same tissue, intratumor heterogeneity could not be separated from technical variation. Assay coverage varied across patients depending on available tissue quantity, so only a subset of the cohort had TCR sequencing. Recurrence-free survival showed no association with tumor T-cell fraction from TCR sequencing (p = 0.61). The TCR-derived T-cell fraction showed no difference between the flow cytometry-defined immunotypes IM1 (good prognosis) and IM2 (poor prognosis).

ICON enrollment began in early 2016, and the last patient was enrolled in late 2018. From a subcohort of 76 patients, fresh tumor and matched uninvolved tissue were collected for in-depth immune analyses, including TCR sequencing. DNA isolated from bulk tissue, without cell sorting, was used for TCR sequencing. CDR1 and CDR2 are read off the germline V gene (reference sequence) as SEHNR and FQNEAQ. A distance of 1 base separates the germline ends of V and J, which lose 3 bases and 2 bases respectively. The CDR3 sequence holds 12 residues, the cysteine and phenylalanine included. The only DNA kept is the CDR3, 36 bases in frame from the first base. The T-cell fraction in tumor and uninvolved lung tissue was provided by TCR sequencing with the immunoSEQ assay. The published analysis was carried out like this. For survival analysis, patients were split into high (upper tertile) and low (lower two tertiles) T-cell fraction groups and compared by log-rank test. Paired tumor versus uninvolved lung differences in T-cell fraction were tested with a signed-rank test. The immuneACCESS repertoire file appears here via TCRdb, limited to in-frame rearrangements. These files lack a portion of the clones; in checked studies, under half of the deficit traces to unresolved V genes, and the cause of the others is not known. Clone size and the V and J calls come from that table; the DNA yielded D and trimming. Within this sample are about 16,000 clones, with roughly 72% of them counted one time only. The ten largest make up 9.4% of the sample.

The receptor comes from a human donor with non-small cell lung cancer. The chain links TRBV7-9 with TRBJ2-2, with no reliable assignment of the D segment. The sample consisted of lung tumor tissue. The sequenced DNA: TGTGCCAGCAGCTTTAACACCGGGGAGCTGTTTTTT. It translates to CASSFNTGELFF.